The 28 T cell receptor beta chains below come from one sample, sequenced in a study of cytomegalovirus exposure and HLA in healthy donors. In the PCR, 60 Vbeta and 13 Jbeta primers were used. Sequenced by immunoSEQ multiplex PCR; TCRdb stores in-frame clones only, minus some. Of 90,000 to 120,000 clones detected, over 65% appear once; the ten largest clones hold roughly 5%. Sequenced material: PBMCs. Source of these receptors: a female donor in good health and CMV-seropositive.

The V call is TRBV6-6, the J call TRBJ1-5, with 9 bases lining up with TRBD1. CDR3 length: 14 residues. Germline CDR1 is MNHNY and CDR2 is SVGAGI (reference sequence). Trimming took 4 bases from V and 4 from J; bases not matched to a gene: 2. CDR3 region: CASSWGQGNQPQHF. For the CDR3, the DNA is TGTGCCAGCAGTTGGGGACAGGGAAATCAGCCCCAGCATTTT.

The chain recombines TRBV2 with TRBJ2-5; tentative D call: TRBD2 (5 bases). Per the germline V gene, CDR1 is SNHLY and CDR2 is FYNNEI. V lost 6 bases, J lost 1 base, and 12 bases lay in between. The CDR3 totals 14 residues. The CDR3 DNA sequence: TGTGCCAGCAGCTACTCCGGGATCCAAGAGACCCAGTACTTC. This translates into CASSYSGIQETQYF. Drawing the rest from reference TRBV2 and TRBJ2-5, the complete variable domain is EPEVTQTPSHQVTQMGQEVILRCVPISNHLYFYWYRQILGQKVEFLVSFYNNEISEKSEIFDDQFSVERPDGSNFTLKIRSTKLEDSAMYFCASSYSGIQETQYFGPGTRLLVL.

The chain links TRBV5-5 to TRBJ2-3, with 9 bases fitting TRBD1. The germline gives CDR1 SGHKS, CDR2 YYEKEE (reference sequence). The CDR3 contains 15 residues. V lost 1 base and J lost 4; bases outside the gene matches: 4. In DNA form, the CDR3 reads TGTGCCAGCAGCTTGAATGACAGGGGGGCAGATACGCAGTATTTT. Amino acids: CASSLNDRGADTQYF.

The chain couples TRBV9 to TRBJ1-2, with no clear D. Per germline, CDR1 SGDLS and CDR2 YYNGEE. V gave up 3 bases and J gave up 8 bases, with 17 bases separating them. CDR3 length: 14 amino acids. CDR3 nucleotide sequence: TGTGCCAGCAGCGATAAAGACGGCCTAGAAGGCTACACCTTC. Translation gives CASSDKDGLEGYTF.

The rearrangement uses TRBV27 and TRBJ2-2; TRBD1 matches at 7 bases. CDR1 is MNHEY, CDR2 SMNVEV, per germline (reference sequence). The CDR3 length is 13 residues. V was pared by 6 bases and J by 7 bases, with 5 bases of the junction left unmatched. The CDR3 protein is CASRRQGHGELFF. In DNA form, the CDR3 reads TGTGCCAGCAGGCGACAGGGTCACGGGGAGCTGTTTTTT.

V and J are TRBV7-8 and TRBJ1-2; D ambiguous. This CDR3 contains 12 residues. Germline CDR1 reads SGHVS; CDR2 reads FQNEAQ. V was pared by 1 base and J by 7 bases, with 7 bases between. DNA for the CDR3: TGTGCCAGCAGCTTAGAGCATGGTGGCTACACCTTC. Its protein product is CASSLEHGGYTF.

This chain connects TRBV30 to TRBJ2-3, with TRBD2 matching 10 bases. The length of the CDR3 is 15 residues. V dropped 2 bases and J dropped 6; count of bases not matched to a gene: 8. Looked up from germline, CDR1 is GTSNPN and CDR2 is SVGIG (reference sequence). This CDR3 is CAWSLAGGKGDTQYF. CDR3 in DNA: TGTGCCTGGAGTTTAGCGGGGGGCAAGGGGGATACGCAGTATTTT.

The chain recombines TRBV5-6 with TRBJ1-6; D possibly corresponds to TRBD1 (5 bases). Per germline, CDR1 SGHDT and CDR2 YYEEEE. CDR3 length equals 15 residues. Trimming removed 1 base at V and 8 bases at J, with 13 bases between. The CDR3 DNA follows: TGTGCCAGCAGCTTGTTAGGGGCTCGGCATTCACCCCTCCACTTT. Protein sequence: CASSLLGARHSPLHF.

The DNA of the CDR3 is TGTGCCAGCCGACCCTGGAGGAGGGATCGCACCGGGGAGCTGTTTTTT. Amino acid sequence: CASRPWRRDRTGELFF. The chain carries TRBV2 and TRBJ2-2; maybe TRBD2 (6 bases). V was pared by 8 bases and J by 4 bases, with 20 bases between. In germline, CDR1 is SNHLY, CDR2 FYNNEI. The CDR3 loop spans 16 amino acids.

In this sample, this clone turned up once. The chain's CDR3 is CASSLGSREKLFF. DNA for the CDR3: TGTGCCAGCAGCTTAGGGTCCCGGGAAAAACTGTTTTTT. The chain is built from TRBV7-2 and TRBJ1-4; the D is unclear. This CDR3 has 13 amino acids. Germline assignment: CDR1 SGHTA and CDR2 FQGNSA. Trimming stripped 1 base from V and 8 bases from J, with 8 bases between.

The chain carries TRBV30 and TRBJ2-3, with 12 bases identical to TRBD2. Unmatched junction bases numbered 6, after V lost 2 bases and J lost 6 bases. CDR1 and CDR2 (germline): GTSNPN, SVGIG (reference sequence). The CDR3 totals 15 residues. DNA for the CDR3: TGTGCCTGGAGTCCGCTAGCGGGGGGGCAGGATACGCAGTATTTT. It encodes CAWSPLAGGQDTQYF.

V and J are TRBV6-1 and TRBJ2-4, with D maybe TRBD1 (6 bases). This CDR3 comprises 16 residues. The germline V gene has CDR1 MNHNS and CDR2 SASEGT. V lost 3 bases and J lost 0, with 12 bases in between. Here the CDR3 reads CASSERDIVAKNIQYF. CDR3 DNA: TGTGCCAGCAGTGAGAGGGACATAGTAGCCAAAAACATTCAGTACTTC.

The chain has TRBV11-3 and TRBJ2-1; weak D call: TRBD2 (8 bases). Trimming removed 1 base at V and 9 bases at J, with 22 bases between. Germline CDR1 SGHNT, CDR2 YENEEA. The CDR3 extends over 17 amino acids. The CDR3 nucleotides read TGTGCCAGCAGCTTAGGGGACAGTTTGAGCGGGAGCGGTGAGCAGTTCTTC. Translated: CASSLGDSLSGSGEQFF.

The chain couples TRBV9 to TRBJ2-6, with D possibly being TRBD1 (5 bases). CDR1 SGDLS and CDR2 YYNGEE come from the germline V gene. CDR3 size: 16 residues. The V end lost 3 bases, the J end lost 0 bases, and 10 bases lay between the germline ends. The CDR3 is CASSGGRLSGANVLTF. CDR3 sequence (DNA): TGTGCCAGCAGCGGGGGCCGCCTCTCTGGGGCCAACGTCCTGACTTTC.

This chain connects TRBV15 to TRBJ2-7, with D hard to call. Germline V lookup: CDR1 LNHNV, CDR2 YYDKDF (reference sequence). Trimming took 0 bases from V and 0 from J, leaving 9 bases between them. This CDR3 is built from 15 residues. The CDR3 reads CATSRDLTTSYEQYF. The DNA for the CDR3 is TGTGCCACCAGCAGAGATCTGACAACCTCCTACGAGCAGTACTTC.

The chain recombines TRBV19 with TRBJ2-7; a weak D match, TRBD2 (5 bases). CDR1 and CDR2 (germline): LNHDA, SQIVND (reference sequence). The CDR3 length is 12 residues. V was trimmed by 4 bases and J by 6 bases, leaving 10 bases between them. CDR3 sequence reads: CASSTPGSEQYF. CDR3 in DNA: TGTGCCAGTAGTACCCCGGGGTCCGAGCAGTACTTC.

This rearrangement joins TRBV27 to TRBJ1-3; D is uncertain. CDR1 is MNHEY, CDR2 SMNVEV, per germline (reference sequence). V was shortened by 5 bases and J by 0 bases, with 17 bases between the two germline ends. The CDR3 has 17 amino acids. CDR3 sequence (DNA): TGTGCCAGCAGTCGGACCGGGGTTAGAAACTCTGGAAACACCATATATTTT. Amino acid sequence: CASSRTGVRNSGNTIYF.

CDR3: CASSQVDRVNTEAFF. The CDR3 nucleotides are TGCGCCAGCAGCCAAGTGGACAGGGTAAACACTGAAGCTTTCTTT. The chain carries TRBV4-1 and TRBJ1-1, with 8 nucleotides matching TRBD1. This CDR3 is 15 amino acids long. V gave up 1 base and J gave up 2 bases; unmatched junction bases: 3. Germline values: CDR1 MGHRA, CDR2 YSYEKL.

The V call is TRBV7-2, the J call TRBJ1-5, with TRBD1 as a possible D gene (5 bases). Between the trimmed V and J ends, which lost 3 bases and 5 bases, there was a span of 17 bases. The CDR3 is made up of 16 amino acids. Germline V gene sequence: CDR1 SGHTA, CDR2 FQGNSA. CDR3 protein: CASSLQGGDFYQPQHF. The CDR3 DNA reads as TGTGCCAGCAGCTTGCAGGGAGGGGATTTTTATCAGCCCCAGCATTTT.

The chain carries TRBV30 and TRBJ2-3; perhaps TRBD2 as D (5 bases). V lost 1 base and J 4 bases, leaving 9 bases between the germline ends. The CDR3 sequence is 13 residues long. Germline values: CDR1 GTSNPN, CDR2 SVGIG (reference sequence). The CDR3 bases are TGTGCCTGGAGTGGGGTGAGGGCAGATACGCAGTATTTT. It specifies CAWSGVRADTQYF. The full variable domain, completed using reference TRBV30 and TRBJ2-3, is SQTIHQWPATLVQPVGSPLSLECTVEGTSNPNLYWYRQAAGRGLQLLFYSVGIGQISSEVPQNLSASRPQDRQFILSSKKLLLSDSGFYLCAWSGVRADTQYFGPGTRLTVL.

V usage is TRBV28 and J usage is TRBJ2-3, with TRBD1 matching 9 bases. The CDR3 is 16 amino acids. The junction had 9 bases not matched to a gene; V was cut back by 6 bases and J by 2 bases. CDR1 MDHEN and CDR2 SYDVKM come from the germline V gene. In DNA, the CDR3 is TGTGCCAGCAGAGATACAGGGGGCCGCCTCACAGATACGCAGTATTTT. Its translation is CASRDTGGRLTDTQYF.

V and J are TRBV6-4 and TRBJ1-6; 9 bases are a match to TRBD1. The junction had 7 bases not matched to a gene; V was cut back by 3 bases and J by 7 bases. The CDR3 is 16 amino acids. Germline V gene lookup returns CDR1 MRHNA and CDR2 SNTAGT. The CDR3 is CASSEHPGTGNSPLHF. DNA of the CDR3: TGTGCCAGCAGTGAGCACCCCGGGACAGGGAATTCACCCCTCCACTTT.

The chain combines TRBV7-9 with TRBJ2-3, with D uncertain. Trimming removed 1 base from V and 2 bases from J, with 7 bases in between. The length of the CDR3 is 14 residues. From germline, CDR1 is SEHNR and CDR2 FQNEAQ (reference sequence). In nucleotides, the CDR3 is TGTGCCAGCAGCTTAGATCAGGTCACAGATACGCAGTATTTT. It codes for CASSLDQVTDTQYF.

CDR3 in amino acids: CASSLVGQPGELFF. The CDR3 nucleotides read TGTGCCAGCAGCTTGGTGGGCCAGCCCGGGGAGCTGTTTTTT. This chain links TRBV5-6 with TRBJ2-2; D is unresolved. V dropped 0 bases and J dropped 6 bases, with 9 bases sitting between them. This CDR3 has 14 residues. Germline V gene sequence: CDR1 SGHDT, CDR2 YYEEEE.

This sequence joins TRBV2 and TRBJ2-3, with 7 bases matching TRBD2. Germline V CDR1 and CDR2: SNHLY, FYNNEI. The CDR3 is made up of 15 amino acids. The V segment lost 3 bases and the J segment 5 bases; nucleotides outside the gene matches: 8. The CDR3 DNA sequence: TGTGCCAGCAGTGAGAGCGGGGTACGTGGAGATACGCAGTATTTT. Its protein is CASSESGVRGDTQYF.

The genes are TRBV5-4 and TRBJ1-4; D may be TRBD1 (5 bases). The germline V gene encodes CDR1 SGHNT and CDR2 YYREEE (reference sequence). The CDR3 consists of 14 residues. Trimming shortened V by 6 bases and J by 4 bases, and 13 bases separated the two germline ends. CDR3 sequence: CASNQRGINEKLFF. CDR3 sequence (DNA): TGTGCCAGCAACCAGCGGGGGATTAATGAAAAACTGTTTTTT.

The chain combines TRBV29-1 with TRBJ2-7, with D maybe TRBD1 (5 bases). Germline V gives CDR1 SQVTM, CDR2 ANQGSEA. Trimming took 4 bases from V and 5 from J, leaving 12 bases between them. CDR3 length: 12 amino acids. The CDR3 reads CSVGDSPDEQYF. The CDR3 DNA sequence: TGCAGCGTTGGAGACAGTCCTGACGAGCAGTACTTC.

In this sample, this clone turned up once. The rearrangement links TRBV5-4 to TRBJ2-3, with D possibly matching TRBD1 (6 bases). The length of the CDR3 is 13 residues. Germline values: CDR1 SGHNT, CDR2 YYREEE (reference sequence). V was shortened by 0 bases and J by 7 bases, with 9 bases between the two germline ends. CDR3: CASSLVTGNTQYF. CDR3 DNA: TGTGCCAGCAGCTTGGTTACAGGGAATACGCAGTATTTT.